A selection of T cell receptor beta chains follows, all from one sample in a study of post-analysis software for immune sequencing data. TCRdb passed the PCR reads through MiXCR, listing each CDR3 protein once. The sample holds about 460,000 distinct CDR3 sequences, around 40% seen once. Sequenced: blood. These receptors were collected from a girl between 10 and 17 years old with multiple sclerosis. Each CDR3 is given with its conserved first and last residue. Fields, in order: clone size, D gene, V gene, J gene, CDR3 DNA, CDR3 protein. A D gene is named only where the DNA matches it firmly. Only some rows state a clone size, as once, few, many or a class for expanded clones.

-,TRBD1,TRBV14,TRBJ1-2,TGTGCCAGCAGCCAGTACAGGGGGGGCTACACCTTC,CASSQYRGGYTF
-,-,TRBV29-1,TRBJ2-7,TGCAGCGTTGCCCGGGACACCACCTACGAGCAGTACTTC,CSVARDTTYEQYF
-,-,TRBV15,TRBJ2-7,TGTGCCACCAGCAGGGACTTGATTCTATACGAGCAGTACTTC,CATSRDLILYEQYF
-,-,TRBV7-7,TRBJ2-1,TGTGCTAGCAGCTTAGATTCTGGAAGGGAGCAGTTCTTC,CASSLDSGREQFF
-,-,TRBV19,TRBJ2-5,TGTGCCAGTAGTACCCTCACTCTAAGGAGTCAAGAGACCCAGTACTTC,CASSTLTLRSQETQYF
-,TRBD2,TRBV11-2,TRBJ2-5,TGTGCCAGCAGCGAACTAGCGGGAGTTCGAGAGACCCAGTACTTC,CASSELAGVRETQYF
-,-,TRBV13,TRBJ1-1,TGTGCCAGCAGCGGATTGGGGGGCGGTAGGCTTGAAGCTTTCTTT,CASSGLGGGRLEAFF
-,-,TRBV6-2/TRBV6-3,TRBJ1-5,TGTGCCAGCAGTCGACCGCAATATAGCAATCAGCCCCAGCATTTT,CASSRPQYSNQPQHF
-,TRBD1,TRBV6-2/TRBV6-3,TRBJ2-2,TGTGCCAGCAGTTACCCCAGATTGACAGGGTCGAGCACCGGGGAGCTGTTTTTT,CASSYPRLTGSSTGELFF
few,-,TRBV20-1,TRBJ2-7,TGCAGTGCTTCCCCCGGGGGGCCCCTTTACGACCAGTACTTC,CSASPGGPLYDQYF
-,TRBD2,TRBV24-1,TRBJ2-3,TGTGCCACCAGCAAAAGCGGGAGGAGCACAGATACGCAGTATTTT,CATSKSGRSTDTQYF
-,TRBD1,TRBV12-3/TRBV12-4,TRBJ2-7,TGTGCCAGCTATAGACAGGGGACCTACGAGCAGTACTTC,CASYRQGTYEQYF
-,-,TRBV4-1,TRBJ2-5,TGCGCCAGCAGCCAAGGTCTAGCGCAAGAGACCCAGTACTTC,CASSQGLAQETQYF
-,TRBD1,TRBV25-1,TRBJ2-6,TGTGCCAGCTCAGCCTTGGGACAGCTCTCTGGGGCCAACGTCCTGACTTTC,CASSALGQLSGANVLTF
-,TRBD2,TRBV4-3,TRBJ2-7,TGCGCCAGCGGGTTCGGGACTAGCGGGAGCCTAAACGAGCAGTACTTC,CASGFGTSGSLNEQYF
-,TRBD1,TRBV9,TRBJ2-2,TGTGCCAGCAGCGTAGAGGGACAGGGGATCGGGGAGCTGTTTTTT,CASSVEGQGIGELFF
-,TRBD2,TRBV13,TRBJ2-3,TGTGCCAGCAGGGCCGGGACTAGCGACACAGATACGCAGTATTTT,CASRAGTSDTDTQYF
many,-,TRBV29-1,TRBJ2-5,TGCAGCGTTATCCCTCGGGCGGAAGAGACCCAGTACTTC,CSVIPRAEETQYF
-,-,TRBV12-3/TRBV12-4,TRBJ2-7,TGTGCCAGCAGTTTATTCCCCCTTCGGACAAACTACGAGCAGTACTTC,CASSLFPLRTNYEQYF
-,TRBD1,TRBV20-1,TRBJ1-2,TGCAGTGCTCGGAAGCCCGGGACAGGGGATGGCTACACCTTC,CSARKPGTGDGYTF
-,-,TRBV7-2,TRBJ2-5,TGTGCCAGCAGCTTAGAACTAAAAGAGACCCAGTACTTC,CASSLELKETQYF
-,-,TRBV29-1,TRBJ1-5,TGCAGCGTTGGAGGGAGAGGTGATCAGCCCCAGCATTTT,CSVGGRGDQPQHF
many,-,TRBV6-5,TRBJ2-7,TGTGCCAGCAGTTACAACTACGAGCAGTACTTC,CASSYNYEQYF
-,TRBD1,TRBV9,TRBJ2-1,TGTGCCAGCAGCCCTCACGTACCGGGACAGGGGTACAATGAGCAGTTCTTC,CASSPHVPGQGYNEQFF
-,-,TRBV4-2,TRBJ2-1,TGTGCCAGCAGCAAGCCTAGTGACAATGAGCAGTTCTTC,CASSKPSDNEQFF
-,-,TRBV21-1,TRBJ2-1,TGTGCCAGCAGTCGAGCGGGGTGCTCCTACAATGAGCAGTTCTTC,CASSRAGCSYNEQFF
few,-,TRBV11-2,TRBJ2-5,TGTGCCAGCAGCTTAGTTTCGGGCAGGGGCCAAGAGACCCAGTACTTC,CASSLVSGRGQETQYF
-,TRBD1,TRBV11-2,TRBJ1-6,TGTGCCAGCAGCCGGGGCGGAGGGGGCAATAATTCACCCCTCCACTTT,CASSRGGGGNNSPLHF
few,TRBD2,TRBV28,TRBJ2-5,TGTGCCAGCAGTTTAGTGTCTAGCGGGCACCAAGAGACCCAGTACTTC,CASSLVSSGHQETQYF
-,TRBD2,TRBV12-3/TRBV12-4,TRBJ2-5,TGTGCCAGCAGCCCGAGAGTAGCGGGGGTGGAGACCCAGTACTTC,CASSPRVAGVETQYF
once,-,TRBV4-2,TRBJ1-1,TGTGCCTGCAGCCCGGGGGGTGTGCGGACTGAAGCTTTCTTT,CACSPGGVRTEAFF
-,TRBD2,TRBV5-1,TRBJ2-1,TGCGCCAGCAGCTTGATGGCTAGCGGGAGTAACAATGAGCAGTTCTTC,CASSLMASGSNNEQFF
few,-,TRBV7-6,TRBJ2-1,TGTGCCAGCAGCTTTGGGGGTATGGAGCAGTTCTTC,CASSFGGMEQFF
-,TRBD1,TRBV20-1,TRBJ2-3,TGCAGTGCTCCGGGACAGACAGATACGCAGTATTTT,CSAPGQTDTQYF
-,TRBD2,TRBV10-3,TRBJ2-4,TGTGCCATCAGTGGGACTAGCGAGAGCAATGAGCAGTACTTC,CAISGTSESNEQYF
-,TRBD1,TRBV15,TRBJ2-1,TGTGCCACCAGCAAGGGACAGGGCACCTACAATGAGCAGTTCTTC,CATSKGQGTYNEQFF
-,-,TRBV7-9,TRBJ1-6,TGTGCCAGCAGCCCATCCGGGGGGAATTCACCCCTCCACTTT,CASSPSGGNSPLHF
-,-,TRBV7-9,TRBJ1-2,TGTGCCAGCAGCTTAAACAATGGCTACACCTTC,CASSLNNGYTF
-,TRBD1,TRBV7-2,TRBJ2-4,TGTGTCAGCAGCGAGACCGACAGGGGAGGTATTGAGTACTTC,CVSSETDRGGIEYF
-,TRBD1,TRBV9,TRBJ1-2,TGTGCCACACGCGACAGGGGCTATGGCTACACCTTC,CATRDRGYGYTF
few,TRBD1,TRBV15,TRBJ1-2,TGTGCCACCAGCACCTCGGAGGACAGGACGTTCTATGGCTACACCTTC,CATSTSEDRTFYGYTF
-,-,TRBV11-3,TRBJ2-3,TGTGCCAGCAGCTTGACTGGGTACACAGATACGCAGTATTTT,CASSLTGYTDTQYF
-,-,TRBV9,TRBJ2-1,TGTGCCAGCAGCGTAGTCCAGTTCAACAATGAGCAGTTCTTC,CASSVVQFNNEQFF
-,-,TRBV5-1,TRBJ2-1,TGCGCCAGCAGCTTTGCCAGGGTGGATGAGCAGTTCTTC,CASSFARVDEQFF
-,-,TRBV7-2,TRBJ1-5,TGTGCCAGCAGCTTACTCGGGGATGGCCAGCCCCAGCATTTT,CASSLLGDGQPQHF
-,-,TRBV29-1,TRBJ1-2,TGCAGCGTTGTCCCAGGAGAGGGCTATGGCTACACCTTC,CSVVPGEGYGYTF
few,-,TRBV20-1,TRBJ2-3,TGCAGTGCTAGAAGCTGGGCGATGTGGCAGTATTTT,CSARSWAMWQYF
few,TRBD2,TRBV7-9,TRBJ2-7,TGTGCCAGCAGCTTAGAACTAGCGGGAGAAGACTACGAGCAGTACTTC,CASSLELAGEDYEQYF